One T cell receptor beta chain is described in this entry. Its target is not known. CDR1 and CDR2 (germline): ENHRY, SYGVKD. The CDR3 runs 15 residues. The J segment lost 8 bases and the V segment lost 10 bases, leaving 10 bases of the junction unmatched. These data are taken from a study of cytomegalovirus exposure and HLA in healthy donors. Broader study findings: Most of the TCR beta V segments (in an earlier analysis) were productive either about 87% or about 30% of the time.

A multiplex PCR was run with 60 Vbeta primers and 13 Jbeta primers. Repertoires were generated with immunoSEQ multiplex PCR, while TCRdb's copy carries only in-frame clones and drops some. The data show 130,000 to 150,000 clones, over 65% seen once. What was sequenced was PBMCs. The origin of this receptor is a man between 35 and 55 years old in good health and CMV-seropositive. V usage is TRBV10-3 and J usage is TRBJ2-1; 14 positions agree with TRBD2. The CDR3 reads CATLDGTSGSHEQFF. Written as DNA, the CDR3 is TGTGCCACCTTGGATGGGACTAGCGGGAGTCATGAGCAGTTCTTC.